One and the same sample provided the 5 T cell receptor beta chains below, sequenced in a study of molecular identifiers for immune sequencing clone quantification. TCRdb re-derived calls from the PCR reads in MiXCR, one entry per CDR3 protein. This table holds some 680,000 distinct CDR3 sequences, over 25% found once. The sequencing sample was made of naive CD8+ T cells from blood, with Jurkat cell RNA spiked in. Stated subset: FACS-sorted CD8+CD4-CCR7+CD45RA+ naive T cells. The origin of the receptors is a human donor in good health. Some libraries in this study had Jurkat cell RNA spiked in.

This clonotype was counted many times. The chain employs TRBV12-3 or TRBV12-4 and TRBJ1-1; D remains unclear. CDR3 length: 15 amino acids. V was trimmed by 1 base and J by 4 bases, leaving 13 bases between them. CDR3 residues: CASSLVGEGSTEAFF. Here the CDR3 DNA reads TGTGCCAGCAGTTTAGTTGGGGAAGGCAGCACTGAAGCTTTCTTT.

V usage is TRBV15 and J usage is TRBJ2-2; TRBD1 is a possible D gene (6 bases). Germline CDR1 is LNHNV and CDR2 is YYDKDF (reference sequence). With 2 bases removed from V and 1 base from J, the gap between germline ends came to 17 bases. CDR3 length equals 18 residues. For the CDR3, the DNA is TGTGCCACCAGCAGACCGGCGGCGGACAGCCTGAACACCGGGGAGCTGTTTTTT. Protein sequence: CATSRPAADSLNTGELFF.

In nucleotides, the CDR3 is TGTGCCAGCAGCCAAGATGGGCGAGGGCTCTGGGAGCAGTACTTC. It codes for CASSQDGRGLWEQYF. This chain uses TRBV3-1 with TRBJ2-7, with D tentatively TRBD2 (5 bases). CDR1 and CDR2 from the germline V gene are LGHDT and YNNKEL (reference sequence). With 0 bases removed from V and 7 bases from J, the gap between germline ends came to 16 bases. This CDR3 comprises 15 residues.

This clonotype was found many times. The chain combines TRBV29-1 with TRBJ2-3, with TRBD2 identical over 9 bases. This CDR3 has 14 amino acids. The trim removed 4 bases at V and 5 bases at J, leaving 7 bases unmatched. The germline V gene has CDR1 SQVTM and CDR2 ANQGSEA. As DNA, the CDR3 is TGCAGCGTTGGGGGACTAGCAAGGGGAGATACGCAGTATTTT. Protein sequence: CSVGGLARGDTQYF.

This chain joins TRBV7-9 and TRBJ1-1; tentative D call: TRBD1 (6 bases). CDR1 SEHNR and CDR2 FQNEAQ come from the germline V gene (reference sequence). The V end lost 4 bases, the J end lost 0 bases, and 15 bases lay between the germline ends. The CDR3 contains 16 residues. The DNA of the CDR3 is TGTGCCAGCAGCTCTACAGGGTGGTCTGTGAACACTGAAGCTTTCTTT. This sequence encodes CASSSTGWSVNTEAFF.